These T cell receptor beta chains were read from a single sample in a study of siplizumab effects on memory and regulatory T cells. TCRdb keeps only in-frame clones here, not all; method: immunoSEQ multiplex PCR. The sample yields more than 95,000 clones, 93% seen once. Source material: Tregs sorted from blood. These receptors were collected from a human donor in good health. Both conserved end residues are part of each CDR3. Each record gives: J gene, D gene, V gene, CDR3 length, clone size, CDR3 DNA, CDR3 protein. D genes are given only for firm matches. A clone size is listed for some rows: how often the clone was seen (once, few, many), or a class if it is expanded.

TRBJ1-4	TRBD1	TRBV2	15	.	TGTGCCAGCAGAAGTATCGGACAGGGGTCTGAAAAACTGTTTTTT	CASRSIGQGSEKLFF
TRBJ2-7	.	TRBV5-1	14	.	TGCGCCAGCAGCTCGACCGGGACATCCTACGAGCAGTACTTC	CASSSTGTSYEQYF
TRBJ2-1	.	TRBV5-1	16	.	TGCGCCAGCAGCTTGGTTTCAGGGGTTGGATACAATGAGCAGTTCTTC	CASSLVSGVGYNEQFF
TRBJ1-1	.	TRBV12-2	16	.	TGTGCAAGTCGCTCCCCCACACAGGCGAGTCGCACTGAAGCTTTCTTT	CASRSPTQASRTEAFF
TRBJ2-5	TRBD2	TRBV27	13	.	TGTGCCAGCAGTCGGGAGGGGGGGGAGACCCAGTACTTC	CASSREGGETQYF
TRBJ1-2	.	TRBV5-4	13	once	TGTGCCAGCAGCCTCCTCAATCCTGCGGGCTACACCTTC	CASSLLNPAGYTF
TRBJ1-1	.	TRBV6-5	14	.	TGTGCCAGCAGCCCGGCTGGGTGGAACACTGAAGCTTTCTTT	CASSPAGWNTEAFF
TRBJ1-3	.	TRBV7-2	17	.	TGTGCCAGCAGCTATATGGCTTGGGCCCCGCGAGGAAACACCATATATTTT	CASSYMAWAPRGNTIYF
TRBJ1-1	.	TRBV15	15	.	TGTGCCACCAGCAGAGGACGGTTGTTGAACACTGAAGCTTTCTTT	CATSRGRLLNTEAFF
TRBJ1-4	.	TRBV27	18	.	TGTGCCAGCAGTTCAACCCTCCCCCCCAGAGGGAGGAATGAAAAACTGTTTTTT	CASSSTLPPRGRNEKLFF
TRBJ2-2	.	TRBV4-2	15	.	TGTGCCAGCAGCCAAGAGACGGCGTACACCGGGGAGCTGTTTTTT	CASSQETAYTGELFF
TRBJ1-1	.	TRBV25-1	13	.	TGTGCCAGCAGTGAACCAGGGAAGGGTGAAGCTTTCTTT	CASSEPGKGEAFF
TRBJ1-6	.	TRBV19	13	.	TGTGCCACCAGGCGGGGGCTGGAATCACCCCTCCACTTT	CATRRGLESPLHF
TRBJ1-1	.	TRBV7-3	11	.	TGTGCCAGCAGCCGGGGCAGTGAAGCTTTCTTT	CASSRGSEAFF
TRBJ2-1	.	TRBV5-4	16	.	TGTGCCAGCAGCTTGGCCCTCGGGGCAGTGGACAATGAGCAGTTCTTC	CASSLALGAVDNEQFF
TRBJ1-4	TRBD1	TRBV7-9	15	.	TGTGCCAGCAGTTATGGCACAGGGGATGGGGAAAAACTGTTTTTT	CASSYGTGDGEKLFF
TRBJ2-1	TRBD2	TRBV7-8	15	.	TGTGCCAGCAGCTTCTGGGAGGGCGTCCTCAATGAGCAGTTCTTC	CASSFWEGVLNEQFF
TRBJ2-1	.	TRBV7-9	15	.	TGTGCCAGCAGCTCTCACGCCAGCTCCTACAATGAGCAGTTCTTC	CASSSHASSYNEQFF
TRBJ2-1	.	TRBV5-4	14	.	TGTGCCAGCAGCTTGGCCCCGACGGCCAATGAGCAGTTCTTC	CASSLAPTANEQFF
TRBJ1-2	.	TRBV30	13	.	TGTGCCTGGAGTGTACGACAGTACTATGGCTACACCTTC	CAWSVRQYYGYTF
TRBJ1-4	.	TRBV5-1	15	.	TGCGCCAGCAGCTTGTCCAACAGGGCAGGGGAAAAACTGTTTTTT	CASSLSNRAGEKLFF
TRBJ1-2	.	TRBV29-1	12	.	TGCAGCGTTGAAGAGGGGAACTATGGCTACACCTTC	CSVEEGNYGYTF
TRBJ2-2	.	TRBV11-1	14	.	TGTGCCAGCAGCCTATCACACAACACCGGGGAGCTGTTTTTT	CASSLSHNTGELFF
TRBJ1-1	.	TRBV5-1	12	.	TGCGCCAGCAGCTATGGCAACACTGAAGCTTTCTTT	CASSYGNTEAFF
TRBJ2-7	.	TRBV28	13	.	TGTGCCAGCACCCGGGACGTTGGCCACGAGCAGTACTTC	CASTRDVGHEQYF
TRBJ2-5	.	TRBV11-2	16	.	TGTGCCAGCAGCCGGAAAGAGACGGTACCCCAAGAGACCCAGTACTTC	CASSRKETVPQETQYF
TRBJ2-1	.	TRBV2	14	once	TGTGCCAGCAGGACAGGGAGGACAGCCAATGAGCAGTTCTTC	CASRTGRTANEQFF
TRBJ2-1	TRBD1	TRBV5-1	15	.	TGCGCCAGCAGCAGGGACAGGGGGCATTACAATGAGCAGTTCTTC	CASSRDRGHYNEQFF
TRBJ1-2	TRBD1	TRBV5-1	15	.	TGCGCCAGCAGCTTGTTATTCACAGGGGCTAACGGCTACACCTTC	CASSLLFTGANGYTF
TRBJ2-3	.	TRBV7-7	15	once	TGTGCTAGCAGCTTAGACATTTCTAGCACAGATACGCAGTATTTT	CASSLDISSTDTQYF
TRBJ2-1	TRBD2	TRBV7-2	19	.	TGTGCCAGCAGCTTAAGACTAGCGGGAGGGAGGAGCTCCTACAATGAGCAGTTCTTC	CASSLRLAGGRSSYNEQFF
TRBJ2-2	.	TRBV7-8	16	once	TGTGCCAGCAGCTTAAATAGCGGTGCAAACACCGGGGAGCTGTTTTTT	CASSLNSGANTGELFF
TRBJ2-5	.	TRBV4-2	13	.	TGTGCCAGCAGCCAAGATTCAATGGCGGCCCAGTACTTC	CASSQDSMAAQYF
TRBJ2-5	TRBD1	TRBV5-1	14	.	TGCGCCAGCAGCTTAGACAGGGGTCAAGAGACCCAGTACTTC	CASSLDRGQETQYF